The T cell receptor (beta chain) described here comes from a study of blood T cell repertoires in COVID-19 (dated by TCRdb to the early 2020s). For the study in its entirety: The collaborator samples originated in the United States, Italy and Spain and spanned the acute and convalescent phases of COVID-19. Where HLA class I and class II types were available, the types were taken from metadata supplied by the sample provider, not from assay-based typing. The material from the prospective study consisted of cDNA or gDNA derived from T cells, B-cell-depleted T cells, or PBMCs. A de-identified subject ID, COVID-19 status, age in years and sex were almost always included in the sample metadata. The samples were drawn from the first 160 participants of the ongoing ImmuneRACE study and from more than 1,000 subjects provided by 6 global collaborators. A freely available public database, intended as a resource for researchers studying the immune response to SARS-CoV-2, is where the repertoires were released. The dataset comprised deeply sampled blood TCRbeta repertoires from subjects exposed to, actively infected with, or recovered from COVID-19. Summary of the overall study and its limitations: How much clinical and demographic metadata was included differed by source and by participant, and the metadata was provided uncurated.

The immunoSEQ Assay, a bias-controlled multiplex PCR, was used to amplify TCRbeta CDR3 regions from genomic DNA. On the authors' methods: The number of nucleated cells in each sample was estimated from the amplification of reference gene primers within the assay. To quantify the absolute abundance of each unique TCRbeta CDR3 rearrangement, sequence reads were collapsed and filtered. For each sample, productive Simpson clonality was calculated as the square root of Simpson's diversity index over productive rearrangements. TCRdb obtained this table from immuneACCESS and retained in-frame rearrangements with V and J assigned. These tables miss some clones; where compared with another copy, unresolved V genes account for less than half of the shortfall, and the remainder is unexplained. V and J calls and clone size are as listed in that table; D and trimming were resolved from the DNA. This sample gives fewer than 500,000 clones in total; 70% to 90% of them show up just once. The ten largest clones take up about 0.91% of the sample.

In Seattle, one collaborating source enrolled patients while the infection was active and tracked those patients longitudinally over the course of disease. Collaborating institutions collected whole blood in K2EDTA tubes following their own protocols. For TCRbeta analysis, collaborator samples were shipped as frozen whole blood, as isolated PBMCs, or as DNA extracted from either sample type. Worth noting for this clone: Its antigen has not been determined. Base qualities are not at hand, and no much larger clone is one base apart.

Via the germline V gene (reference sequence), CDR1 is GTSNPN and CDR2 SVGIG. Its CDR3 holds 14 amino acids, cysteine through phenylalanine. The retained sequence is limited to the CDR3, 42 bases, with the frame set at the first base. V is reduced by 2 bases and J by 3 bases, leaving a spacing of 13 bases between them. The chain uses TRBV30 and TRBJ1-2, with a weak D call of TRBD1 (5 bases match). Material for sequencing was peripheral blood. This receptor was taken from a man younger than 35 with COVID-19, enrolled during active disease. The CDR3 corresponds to CAWSLLRGYYGYTF. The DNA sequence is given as TGTGCCTGGAGTCTTTTAAGGGGATACTATGGCTACACCTTC.